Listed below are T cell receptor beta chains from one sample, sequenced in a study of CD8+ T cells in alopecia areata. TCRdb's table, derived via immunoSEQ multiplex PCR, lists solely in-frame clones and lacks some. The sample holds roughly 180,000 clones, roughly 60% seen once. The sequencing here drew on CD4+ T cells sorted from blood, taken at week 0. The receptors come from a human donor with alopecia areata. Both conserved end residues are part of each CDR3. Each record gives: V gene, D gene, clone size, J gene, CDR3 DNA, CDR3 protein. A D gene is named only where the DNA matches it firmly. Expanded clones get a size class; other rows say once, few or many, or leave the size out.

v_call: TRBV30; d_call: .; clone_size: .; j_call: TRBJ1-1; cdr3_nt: TGTGCCTGGAGTGTACCCCCCCTAGCCACCGACATTGAAGCTTTCTTT; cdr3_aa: CAWSVPPLATDIEAFF
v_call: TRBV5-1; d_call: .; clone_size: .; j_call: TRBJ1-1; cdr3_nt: TGCGCCAGCAGCTTGAACACGGCCAATGAGGAAGCTTTCTTT; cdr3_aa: CASSLNTANEEAFF
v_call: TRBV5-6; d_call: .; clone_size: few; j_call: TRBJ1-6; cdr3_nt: TGTGCCAGCAGTCCTCCGGGACACACCAATTCACCCCTCCACTTT; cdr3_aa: CASSPPGHTNSPLHF
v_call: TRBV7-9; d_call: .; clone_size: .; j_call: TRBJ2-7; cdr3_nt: TGTGCCAGCAGCGGGGGCACGTACTCCTACGAGCAGTACTTC; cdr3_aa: CASSGGTYSYEQYF
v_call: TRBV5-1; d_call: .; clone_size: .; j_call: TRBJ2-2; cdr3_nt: TGCGCCAGCGCGACAGACCCGAACACCGGGGAGCTGTTTTTT; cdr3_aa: CASATDPNTGELFF
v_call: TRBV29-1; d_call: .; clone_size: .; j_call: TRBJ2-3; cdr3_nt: TGCAGCGCGGCTGAACAGGACATGGGTACGCAGTATTTT; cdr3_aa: CSAAEQDMGTQYF
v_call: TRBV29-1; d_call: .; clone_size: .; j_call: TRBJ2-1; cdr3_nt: TGCAGCGTTGATAGGGTAGCCCAAGAGCAGTTCTTC; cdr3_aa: CSVDRVAQEQFF
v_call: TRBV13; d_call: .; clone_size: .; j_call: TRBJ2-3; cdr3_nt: TGTGCCAGCAGCTTTCGTCTGGGGACAGATACGCAGTATTTT; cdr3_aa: CASSFRLGTDTQYF
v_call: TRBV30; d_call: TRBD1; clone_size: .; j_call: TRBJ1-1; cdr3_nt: TGTGCCCACCAAGGGACAGCGAACACTGAAGCTTTCTTT; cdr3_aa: CAHQGTANTEAFF
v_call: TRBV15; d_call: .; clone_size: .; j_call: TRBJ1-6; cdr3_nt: TGTGCCACCAGCCCCGGGGATTTTAATTCACCCCTCCACTTT; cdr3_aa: CATSPGDFNSPLHF
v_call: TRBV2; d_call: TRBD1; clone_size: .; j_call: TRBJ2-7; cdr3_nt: TGTGCCAGCGGACAGGGACACGAGCAGTACTTC; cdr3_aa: CASGQGHEQYF
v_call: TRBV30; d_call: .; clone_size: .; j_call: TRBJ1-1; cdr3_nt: TGTGCCTGGAGTGTAGCGGCAGGGAGCCCTGAAGCTTTCTTT; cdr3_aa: CAWSVAAGSPEAFF
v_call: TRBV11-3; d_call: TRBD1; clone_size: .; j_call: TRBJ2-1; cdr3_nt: TGTGCCAGCAGCCCCTCCATCCGACAGGGGGAGGATGAGCAGTTCTTC; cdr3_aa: CASSPSIRQGEDEQFF
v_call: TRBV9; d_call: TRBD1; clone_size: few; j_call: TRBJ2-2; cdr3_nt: TGTGCCAGCAGCGTAGCTAGTGGACAGGGAAGGGAGCTGTTTTTT; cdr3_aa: CASSVASGQGRELFF
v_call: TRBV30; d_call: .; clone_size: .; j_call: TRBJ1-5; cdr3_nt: TGTGCCTGGAGTGGGGGGTATAGCAATCAGCCCCAGCATTTT; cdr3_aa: CAWSGGYSNQPQHF
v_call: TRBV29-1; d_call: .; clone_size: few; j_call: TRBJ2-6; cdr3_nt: TGCAGCGTTGTGTCCAGCCTCTCTGGGGCCAACGTCCTGACTTTC; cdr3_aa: CSVVSSLSGANVLTF
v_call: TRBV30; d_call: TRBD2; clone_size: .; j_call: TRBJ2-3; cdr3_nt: TGTGCCTGGAGTATCGGAGCGGGGGGCAAGACAGATACGCAGTATTTT; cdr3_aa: CAWSIGAGGKTDTQYF
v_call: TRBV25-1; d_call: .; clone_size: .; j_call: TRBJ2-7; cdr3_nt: TGTGCCAGCAGCGACAGCTACGAGCAGTACTTC; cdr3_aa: CASSDSYEQYF
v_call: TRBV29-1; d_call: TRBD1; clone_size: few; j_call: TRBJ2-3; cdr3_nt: TGCAGCGCGGAAGGACAGGGTGTATCAGATACGCAGTATTTT; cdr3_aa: CSAEGQGVSDTQYF
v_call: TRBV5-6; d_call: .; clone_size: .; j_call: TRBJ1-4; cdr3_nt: TGTGCCAGCGGCGACAGGAATAATGAAAAACTGTTTTTT; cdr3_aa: CASGDRNNEKLFF
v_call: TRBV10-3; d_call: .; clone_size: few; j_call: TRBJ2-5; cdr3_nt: TGTGCCATCGCTGGGGGGGAGACCCAGTACTTC; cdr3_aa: CAIAGGETQYF
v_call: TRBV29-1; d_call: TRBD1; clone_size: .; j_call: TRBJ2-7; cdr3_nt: TGCAGCGTTGTCGGACAGGGGAAACACGAGCAGTACTTC; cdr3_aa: CSVVGQGKHEQYF
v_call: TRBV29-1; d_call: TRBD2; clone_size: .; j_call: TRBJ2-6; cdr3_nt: TGCAGCGTTCTAGCGGGAGCTGGGGCCAACGTCCTGACTTTC; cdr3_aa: CSVLAGAGANVLTF
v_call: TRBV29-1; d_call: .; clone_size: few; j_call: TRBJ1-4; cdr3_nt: TGCAGCGTTACGAAGAGGGGGACCCCCGGGGCAACTAATGAAAAACTGTTTTTT; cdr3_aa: CSVTKRGTPGATNEKLFF
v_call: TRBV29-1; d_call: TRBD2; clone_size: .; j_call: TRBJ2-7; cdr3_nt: TGCAGCGTTGGGAATCTAGCGGAGGGCGAGCAGTACTTC; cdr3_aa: CSVGNLAEGEQYF
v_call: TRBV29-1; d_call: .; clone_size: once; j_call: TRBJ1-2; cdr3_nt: TGCAGCGCGAAAAGGGGGGATTGGGATGGCTACACCTTC; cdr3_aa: CSAKRGDWDGYTF
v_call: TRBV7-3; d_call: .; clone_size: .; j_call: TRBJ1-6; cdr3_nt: TGTGCCAGCAGCTTCCTCGCCGCGGGGGAGTCACCCCTCCACTTT; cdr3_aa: CASSFLAAGESPLHF
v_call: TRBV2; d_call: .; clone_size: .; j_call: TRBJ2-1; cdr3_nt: TGTGCCAGCAGTGATTGGGGCTCTCCCAACTCCTACAATGAGCAGTTCTTC; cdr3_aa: CASSDWGSPNSYNEQFF
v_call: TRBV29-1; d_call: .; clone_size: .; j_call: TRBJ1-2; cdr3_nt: TGCAGCGTTGAAGGGCAGGTCTATGGCTACACCTTC; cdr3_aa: CSVEGQVYGYTF
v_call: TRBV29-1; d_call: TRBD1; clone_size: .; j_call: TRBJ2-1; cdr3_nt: TGCAGCGTGCACCGGGACAGGGATGACAATGAGCAGTTCTTC; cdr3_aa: CSVHRDRDDNEQFF
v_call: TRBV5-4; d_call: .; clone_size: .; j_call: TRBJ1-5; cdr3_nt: TGTGCCAGCAGCTTCTGCGGGCACAATCAGCCCCAGCATTTT; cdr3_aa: CASSFCGHNQPQHF
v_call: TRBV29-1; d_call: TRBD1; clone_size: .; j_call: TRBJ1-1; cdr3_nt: TGCAGCGTTGGGACAGGACGCCATGAAGCTTTCTTT; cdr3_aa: CSVGTGRHEAFF
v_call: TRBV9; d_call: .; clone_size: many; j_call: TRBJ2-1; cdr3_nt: TGTGCCAGCAGCGTAGAGGGGATGCAGGAGCAGTTCTTC; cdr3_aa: CASSVEGMQEQFF
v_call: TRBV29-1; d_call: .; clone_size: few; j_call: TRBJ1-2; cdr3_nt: TGCAGCGTTGAAACCCAGGGGTATGGCTACACCTTC; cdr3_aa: CSVETQGYGYTF
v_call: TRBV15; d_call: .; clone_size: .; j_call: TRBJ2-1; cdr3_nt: TGTGCCACCGGACAGTCCTACAATGAGCAGTTCTTC; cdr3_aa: CATGQSYNEQFF
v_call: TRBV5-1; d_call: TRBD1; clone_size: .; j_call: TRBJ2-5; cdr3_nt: TGCGCCAGCAGCTCGGGACAGCCACAAGAGACCCAGTACTTC; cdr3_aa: CASSSGQPQETQYF
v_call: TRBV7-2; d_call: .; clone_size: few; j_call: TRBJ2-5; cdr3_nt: TGTGCCAGCAGCTTAAGGGACTCCCGTATGGCGGCCCAGTACTTC; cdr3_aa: CASSLRDSRMAAQYF
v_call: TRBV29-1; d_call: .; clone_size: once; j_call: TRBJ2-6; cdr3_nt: TGCAGCGTTGTAGGTCAGGGTTCCGGGGCCAACGTCCTGACTTTC; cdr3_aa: CSVVGQGSGANVLTF
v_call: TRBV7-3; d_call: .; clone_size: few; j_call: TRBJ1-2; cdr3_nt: TGTGCCAGCAGCTTACTGGGTTGGGATGGCTACACCTTC; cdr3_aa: CASSLLGWDGYTF
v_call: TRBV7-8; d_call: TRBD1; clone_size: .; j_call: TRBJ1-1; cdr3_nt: TGTGCCAGCAGCTTCCTAGGACAGGGGAACACTGAAGCTTTCTTT; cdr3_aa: CASSFLGQGNTEAFF
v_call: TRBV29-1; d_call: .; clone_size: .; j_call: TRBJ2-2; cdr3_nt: TGCAGCGTACGGCGTACGGACACCGGGGAGCTGTTTTTT; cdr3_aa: CSVRRTDTGELFF
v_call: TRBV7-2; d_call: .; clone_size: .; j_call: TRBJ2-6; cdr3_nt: TGTGCCAGCAGCTTAGGGGTCCACTCCAACGTCCTGACTTTC; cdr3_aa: CASSLGVHSNVLTF
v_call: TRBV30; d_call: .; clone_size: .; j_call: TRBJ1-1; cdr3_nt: TGTGCCTGGGGGGTACAGGGCATAGTCCAAGCTTTCTTT; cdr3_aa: CAWGVQGIVQAFF
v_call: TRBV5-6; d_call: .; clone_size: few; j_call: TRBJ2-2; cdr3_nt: TGTGCCAGCAGCCAACTCCCTCATATGACAACCACCGGGGAGCTGTTTTTT; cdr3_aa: CASSQLPHMTTTGELFF
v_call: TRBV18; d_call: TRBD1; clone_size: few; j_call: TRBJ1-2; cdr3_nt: TGTGCCAGCTCACCACCGAACGGTGCCACCTCAGGGGGCGGTGGCTACACCTTC; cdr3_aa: CASSPPNGATSGGGGYTF
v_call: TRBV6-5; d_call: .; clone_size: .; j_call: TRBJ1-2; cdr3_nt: TGTGCCAGCAGTGAAACAGGGAAGGACTATGGCTACACCTTC; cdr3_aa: CASSETGKDYGYTF
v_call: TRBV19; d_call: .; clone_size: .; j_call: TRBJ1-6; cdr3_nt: TGTGCCAGTACACCCCAGGGCTTGAATAATTCACCCCTCCACTTT; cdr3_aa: CASTPQGLNNSPLHF
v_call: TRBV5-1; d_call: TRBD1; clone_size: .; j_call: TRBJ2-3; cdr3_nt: TGCGCCAGCAGCAGCACAGGGGGCGCCACAGATACGCAGTATTTT; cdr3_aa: CASSSTGGATDTQYF
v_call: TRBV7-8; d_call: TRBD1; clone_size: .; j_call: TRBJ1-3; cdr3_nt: TGTGCCAGCAGCTCAGGACAGGGGTTCTCTGGAAACACCATATATTTT; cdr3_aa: CASSSGQGFSGNTIYF
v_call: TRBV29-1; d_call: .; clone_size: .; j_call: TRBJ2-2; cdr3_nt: TGCAGCGTTGCTCAACATGTGAACACCGGGGAGCTGTTTTTT; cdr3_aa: CSVAQHVNTGELFF
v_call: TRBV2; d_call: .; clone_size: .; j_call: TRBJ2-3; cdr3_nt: TGTGCCAGCAGTGATTGGGGGGGGCCGAATACGCAGTATTTT; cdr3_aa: CASSDWGGPNTQYF
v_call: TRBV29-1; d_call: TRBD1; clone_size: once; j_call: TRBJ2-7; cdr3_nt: TGCAGCGTTGGGGGACAGAGAGGTTGGGAGCAGTACTTC; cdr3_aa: CSVGGQRGWEQYF
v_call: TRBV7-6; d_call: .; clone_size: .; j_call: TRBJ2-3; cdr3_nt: TGTGCCAGCAGCTTAGACGGGGGCCACACCTCAGATACGCAGTATTTT; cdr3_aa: CASSLDGGHTSDTQYF
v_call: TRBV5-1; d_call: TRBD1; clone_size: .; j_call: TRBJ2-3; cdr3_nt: TGCGCCAGCAGCCCAGGACAGGGAAGCACAGATACGCAGTATTTT; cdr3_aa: CASSPGQGSTDTQYF